These 22 T cell receptor beta chains were sequenced from one sample in a study of read filtering for tumor transcriptome and immune sequencing. Molecular barcoded adaptors covering alpha/delta and beta/gamma chains were used on approximately 400 ng RNA. Using its own MiXCR run on the reads, TCRdb lists one record per CDR3 protein. The repertoire holds around 130,000 distinct CDR3 sequences, with under 15% as singletons. The sequenced material came from a population of CD138-negative cells sorted from bone marrow. The receptors were gathered from a donor at least 40 years old with multiple myeloma.

This clonotype was detected ten times or more. V gene TRBV6-5 combines with J gene TRBJ2-7; no reliable D call. Germline loops: CDR1 MNHEY, CDR2 SVGAGI. CDR3 length equals 13 residues. V was clipped by 6 bases and J by 3 bases, with 12 bases between them. CDR3 sequence (DNA): TGTGCCAGCAGCCTCACCGAGTTCTACGAGCAGTACTTC. This codes for CASSLTEFYEQYF.

The table lists this clonotype with many counts. The V gene is TRBV2, the J gene TRBJ2-7; perhaps TRBD2 as D (5 bases). The V and J ends lost 5 bases and 5 bases respectively, with 7 bases between them. The V gene's germline CDR1 is SNHLY and CDR2 FYNNEI. The CDR3 runs 11 residues. CDR3 DNA: TGTGCCAGCAGTCTGGAGGACGAGCAGTACTTC. Translation gives CASSLEDEQYF.

This clonotype showed up many times. The rearrangement joins TRBV20-1 to TRBJ2-1; 7 bases line up with TRBD1. V gave up 5 bases and J gave up 10 bases; unmatched junction bases: 8. Per germline, CDR1 DFQATT and CDR2 SNEGSKA (reference sequence). This CDR3 is built from 12 residues. CDR3 sequence: CSAFPGGREQFF. CDR3 DNA sequence: TGCAGTGCTTTTCCAGGGGGACGCGAGCAGTTCTTC.

This clonotype was seen ten or more times. V is TRBV18 and J is TRBJ2-7; D is ambiguous. V shed 2 bases and J shed 0 bases, with 20 bases lying between them. Germline V gene lookup returns CDR1 KGHSH and CDR2 LQKENI. The CDR3 loop spans 18 amino acids. CDR3 nucleotide sequence: TGTGCCAGCTCACCAGATTGGTTCGTGACACCCCGCTCCTACGAGCAGTACTTC. It encodes CASSPDWFVTPRSYEQYF.

This clonotype came up many times. The chain joins TRBV7-9 to TRBJ1-1, with D unresolved. This CDR3 contains 12 residues. The germline CDR1 and CDR2 sequences are SEHNR and FQNEAQ (reference sequence). V dropped 4 bases and J dropped 6 bases, with 9 bases sitting between them. In nucleotides, the CDR3 is TGTGCCAGCAGCTATGCGGCCGCTGAAGCTTTCTTT. Its protein product is CASSYAAAEAFF. Filled out from reference TRBV7-9 and TRBJ1-1, the complete variable domain reads DTGVSQNPRHKITKRGQNVTFRCDPISEHNRLYWYRQTLGQGPEFLTYFQNEAQLEKSRLLSDRFSAERPKGSFSTLEIQRTEQGDSAMYLCASSYAAAEAFFGQGTRLTVV.

This clonotype has ten or more counts. The chain has TRBV29-1 and TRBJ2-5; 8 nucleotides agree with TRBD2. The CDR3 is made up of 15 amino acids. The V gene's germline CDR1 is SQVTM and CDR2 ANQGSEA. V shed 6 bases and J 0 bases; nucleotides not matched to a gene: 9. CDR3 loop: CSVSQTGGYQETQYF. The CDR3 coding sequence is TGCAGCGTATCTCAAACGGGAGGGTACCAAGAGACCCAGTACTTC.

This clonotype was observed many times. CDR3 region: CASSQGAFSSYNEQFF. The CDR3 DNA sequence: TGCGCCAGCAGCCAAGGGGCCTTTAGCTCCTACAATGAGCAGTTCTTC. This chain links TRBV4-1 with TRBJ2-1; D not certain. CDR1 is MGHRA, CDR2 YSYEKL, per germline. This CDR3 region has 16 residues. The V and J ends lost 1 base and 0 bases respectively, with 10 bases between them.

Notes on this clonotype: This may come from a read error, since a much larger clone is one base off. The genes are TRBV12-3 or TRBV12-4 and TRBJ1-1, with 9 bases lining up with TRBD1. The trim removed 2 bases at V and 6 bases at J, leaving 4 bases unmatched. The CDR3 sequence is 14 residues long. This CDR3 is CASSLRDRDAEAFF. The CDR3, as DNA: TGTGCCAGCAGTTTACGGGACAGGGACGCTGAAGCTTTCTTT.

This clonotype appeared a few times. The V call is TRBV7-8, the J call TRBJ2-3; 13 bases line up with TRBD2. Germline CDR1 SGHVS, CDR2 FQNEAQ. V gave up 10 bases and J gave up 5 bases; unmatched junction bases: 9. CDR3 size: 15 residues. CDR3 loop: CATLLAGGPGDTQYF. In DNA form, the CDR3 reads TGTGCCACCCTACTAGCGGGAGGGCCCGGAGATACGCAGTATTTT.

This clonotype was detected many times. The rearrangement links TRBV6-1 to TRBJ1-5; maybe TRBD1 (6 bases). The V end lost 6 bases, the J end lost 0 bases, and 9 bases lay between the germline ends. The V gene's germline CDR1 is MNHNS and CDR2 SASEGT. This CDR3 contains 14 residues. In DNA form, the CDR3 reads TGTGCCAGCAGGGACAGTATTAGCAATCAGCCCCAGCATTTT. Protein sequence: CASRDSISNQPQHF.

This clonotype was counted only a few times. The genes are TRBV29-1 and TRBJ2-2; D uncertain. V shed 4 bases and J shed 5 bases, with 11 bases lying between them. The germline V gene has CDR1 SQVTM and CDR2 ANQGSEA. This CDR3 contains 13 residues. CDR3 DNA sequence: TGCAGCGTTGGGCAGTTTCCAACCGGGGAGCTGTTTTTT. This translates into CSVGQFPTGELFF.

Concerning this clonotype itself: This may be a read error: a much more frequent sequence differs by one nucleotide. V gene TRBV3-1 combines with J gene TRBJ2-1, with 11 bases aligning to TRBD2. The CDR3 is made up of 15 amino acids. V shed 6 bases and J 5 bases; nucleotides not matched to a gene: 6. Germline values: CDR1 LGHDT, CDR2 YNNKEL (reference sequence). CDR3 DNA sequence: TGTGCCAGCAGGGGGACTAGCGGACGACACAATGAGCAGTTCTTC. Its translation is CASRGTSGRHNEQFF.

This clonotype came up many times. The chain is built from TRBV27 and TRBJ2-7; 10 bases align to TRBD2. Germline V gene lookup returns CDR1 MNHEY and CDR2 SMNVEV (reference sequence). V was clipped by 5 bases and J by 5 bases; unmatched bases: 15. The CDR3 covers 17 residues. CDR3 protein: CASSPLPGKAGGHEQYF. CDR3 coding DNA: TGTGCCAGCAGTCCCCTGCCTGGAAAAGCGGGAGGGCACGAGCAGTACTTC.

About this clonotype itself: As the CDR3 is not closed by the conserved phenylalanine or tryptophan, this likely results from a read error. The chain combines TRBV10-3 with TRBJ2-1, with D unclear. V was shortened by 10 bases and J by 8 bases, with 12 bases between the two germline ends. Germline CDR1 ENHRY, CDR2 SYGVKD. CDR3 length: 11 residues. The CDR3 loop is CATIMSDEQFS. The CDR3 coding sequence is TGTGCCACCATTATGAGCGATGAGCAGTTCTCC.

The sample holds many counts of this clonotype. The rearrangement links TRBV19 to TRBJ2-3; no clear D. Germline CDR1 is LNHDA and CDR2 is SQIVND (reference sequence). This CDR3 has 18 residues. V was pared by 4 bases and J by 0 bases, with 20 bases between. The DNA for the CDR3 is TGTGCCAGTAGTACCCCTCAGGCAGATCTTCCAAGCACAGATACGCAGTATTTT. It is translated as CASSTPQADLPSTDTQYF.

The V gene is TRBV20-1, the J gene TRBJ2-6; D is unclear. The germline gives CDR1 DFQATT, CDR2 SNEGSKA (reference sequence). The CDR3 spans 15 residues. Trimming stripped 1 base from V and 10 bases from J, with 17 bases between. This CDR3 reads CSARGPHSWPNVLTF. The CDR3, as DNA: TGCAGTGCTAGAGGGCCCCACTCTTGGCCAAACGTCCTGACTTTC.

At least ten counts were recorded for this clonotype. The chain employs TRBV10-3 and TRBJ2-2; 14 bases are shared with TRBD2. The CDR3 spans 18 residues. Germline V gene sequence: CDR1 ENHRY, CDR2 SYGVKD. The V gene end was trimmed by 3 bases and the J gene end by 7 bases; junction bases not matched to a gene: 10. CDR3 DNA: TGTGCCATCAGTGACCCTACGACTAGCGGGAGGGGCGTCGGGGAGCTGTTTTTT. Amino acids: CAISDPTTSGRGVGELFF.

This clonotype was observed at least ten times. The rearrangement links TRBV25-1 to TRBJ2-3, with a tentative D call TRBD2 (5 bases). Trimming pared 5 bases from V and 6 bases from J, leaving 12 bases between. CDR3 length: 13 residues. Germline V gene sequence: CDR1 MGHDK, CDR2 SYGVNS. As DNA, the CDR3 is TGTGCCAGCAGTAAGAGGGAGCCTGATACGCAGTATTTT. Encoded protein: CASSKREPDTQYF.

This clonotype has at least ten counts. The chain joins TRBV2 to TRBJ2-3; perhaps TRBD1 as D (6 bases). V was trimmed by 0 bases and J by 1 base, leaving 14 bases between them. CDR1 is SNHLY, CDR2 FYNNEI, per germline. This CDR3 contains 17 residues. The CDR3 DNA is TGTGCCAGCAGTGAAGCTACCCGGACAGACCGCACAGATACGCAGTATTTT. It is translated as CASSEATRTDRTDTQYF.

This clonotype was counted at least ten times. V and J are TRBV24-1 and TRBJ2-2, with 14 positions matching TRBD2. The CDR3 runs 19 residues. The germline V gene encodes CDR1 KGHDR and CDR2 SFDVKD. J was trimmed by 4 bases and V by 1 base; bases with no gene match: 7. In DNA form, the CDR3 reads TGTGCCACCAGTGATTTAGAGGGACTAGCGGGAGCGGGCACCGGGGAGCTGTTTTTT. It yields the protein CATSDLEGLAGAGTGELFF.

Notes on this clonotype: It may be a read error: a sequence one base away is much more abundant. Since the CDR3 does not end with the conserved phenylalanine or tryptophan, this likely comes from a read error. This chain uses TRBV2 with TRBJ2-3; TRBD2 might be the D (6 bases). Germline V CDR1 and CDR2: SNHLY, FYNNEI. CDR3 length: 14 residues. V lost 7 bases and J 0 bases, leaving 11 bases between the germline ends. The CDR3 DNA follows: TGTGCCAGCAAGTGGGGGAGGAGCACAGATACGCAGTATTTG. It specifies CASKWGRSTDTQYL.

This clonotype was found many times. CDR3 sequence reads: CSAPVQGANTEAFF. The CDR3 DNA sequence: TGCAGTGCCCCAGTCCAGGGGGCGAACACTGAAGCTTTCTTT. The J gene is TRBJ1-1, the V gene TRBV20-1, with 8 bases lining up with TRBD1. With V trimmed by 6 bases and J by 1 base, 7 bases remained unmatched. The germline V gene has CDR1 DFQATT and CDR2 SNEGSKA (reference sequence). This CDR3 contains 14 residues.